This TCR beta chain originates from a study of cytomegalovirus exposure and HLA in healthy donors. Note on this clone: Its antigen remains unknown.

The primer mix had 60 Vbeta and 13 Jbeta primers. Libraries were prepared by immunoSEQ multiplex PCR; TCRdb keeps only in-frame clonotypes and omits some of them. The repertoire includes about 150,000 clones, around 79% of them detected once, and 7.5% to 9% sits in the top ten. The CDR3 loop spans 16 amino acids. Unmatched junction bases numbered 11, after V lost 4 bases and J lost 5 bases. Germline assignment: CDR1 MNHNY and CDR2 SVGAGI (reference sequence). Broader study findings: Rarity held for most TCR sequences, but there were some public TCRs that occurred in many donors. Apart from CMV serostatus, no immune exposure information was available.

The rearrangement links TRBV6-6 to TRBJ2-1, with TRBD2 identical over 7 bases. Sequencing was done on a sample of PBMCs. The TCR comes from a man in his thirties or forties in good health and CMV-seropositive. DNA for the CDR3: TGTGCCAGCAGTTTCCTTCCGACTAGCTCTAACAATGAGCAGTTCTTC. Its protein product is CASSFLPTSSNNEQFF.